Listed below are T cell receptor beta chains from one sample, sequenced in a study of shared clonotypes between healthy human individuals. The data were produced by immunoSEQ multiplex PCR, yet TCRdb's version contains in-frame clones alone and is incomplete. In the table there are more than 400,000 clones, about 78% of which are singletons. The sample consisted of PBMCs. The receptor set was obtained from a woman aged 40 to 55 in good health. Some clones in this sample may be carry-over from other donors' samples. The CDR3 runs from the conserved cysteine through the conserved F or W. The order of the fields is J gene, D gene, clone size, V gene, CDR3 protein, CDR3 DNA. D genes are given only for firm matches. Some rows have no size entry. The others give once, few or many, or a class for an expanded clone.

>TRBJ2-1|TRBD1|.|TRBV19
CASSPRQGRPYNEQFF
TGTGCCAGTAGCCCTCGACAGGGCCGGCCCTACAATGAGCAGTTCTTC
>TRBJ1-5|.|.|TRBV19
CASSKSRGQPQHF
TGTGCCAGTAGTAAATCAAGGGGTCAGCCCCAGCATTTT
>TRBJ2-2|TRBD1|.|TRBV18
CASSPPGQGGMANTGELFF
TGTGCCAGCTCACCCCCGGGACAGGGGGGGATGGCGAACACCGGGGAGCTGTTTTTT
>TRBJ2-7|.|.|TRBV5-4
CASSATGSSSYEQYF
TGTGCCAGCAGCGCAACAGGCTCTAGCTCCTACGAGCAGTACTTC
>TRBJ2-5|.|.|TRBV30
CAWSFGAMETQYF
TGTGCCTGGAGTTTCGGGGCGATGGAGACCCAGTACTTC
>TRBJ2-3|.|.|TRBV9
CASSVDQEPADTQYF
TGTGCCAGCAGCGTAGATCAGGAGCCGGCAGATACGCAGTATTTT
>TRBJ2-4|.|.|TRBV15
CATSFTSRDAKNIQYF
TGTGCCACCAGCTTTACTAGTAGGGATGCCAAAAACATTCAGTACTTC
>TRBJ1-2|.|.|TRBV7-9
CASSPGGFGGYTF
TGTGCCAGCAGCCCGGGGGGTTTCGGTGGCTACACCTTC
>TRBJ2-1|.|few|TRBV7-9
CASTLPRRYNEQFF
TGTGCCAGCACCCTACCCCGTAGGTACAATGAGCAGTTCTTC
>TRBJ2-7|TRBD2|.|TRBV7-2
CASSLAGGFPNEQYF
TGTGCCAGCAGCTTAGCCGGGGGGTTCCCAAACGAGCAGTACTTC
>TRBJ2-7|.|.|TRBV4-1
CASSQDLGEQYF
TGCGCCAGCAGCCAAGATCTGGGCGAGCAGTACTTC
>TRBJ2-1|TRBD2|.|TRBV6-4
CASSDGAGGPHEQFF
TGTGCCAGCAGTGACGGTGCGGGAGGGCCCCATGAGCAGTTCTTC
>TRBJ1-4|.|.|TRBV19
CASSLGRSSNEKLFF
TGTGCCAGTAGTCTCGGCCGTTCCTCTAATGAAAAACTGTTTTTT
>TRBJ2-5|.|.|TRBV5-1
CASSLRETQYF
TGCGCCAGCAGCTTGCGGGAGACCCAGTACTTC
>TRBJ2-1|.|many|TRBV20-1
CSAMPYNEQFF
TGCAGTGCTATGCCTTACAATGAGCAGTTCTTC
>TRBJ1-3|.|.|TRBV28
CASSFQGSGNTIYF
TGTGCCAGCAGTTTCCAGGGCTCTGGAAACACCATATATTTT
>TRBJ2-3|.|.|TRBV19
CASSRDEGLTDTQYF
TGTGCCAGTAGCCGAGACGAAGGTCTGACAGATACGCAGTATTTT
>TRBJ2-7|TRBD2|once|TRBV28
CASSSGTSGSYEQYF
TGTGCCAGCAGTTCCGGGACTAGCGGATCCTACGAGCAGTACTTC
>TRBJ1-5|TRBD1|.|TRBV7-8
CASSTDRTAQHF
TGTGCCAGCAGCACGGACAGGACGGCCCAGCATTTT
>TRBJ2-1|TRBD1|.|TRBV5-8
CASSFTRTTGGYNEQFF
TGTGCCAGCAGCTTTACCCGAACCACAGGGGGCTACAATGAGCAGTTCTTC
>TRBJ2-3|TRBD2|.|TRBV4-3
CASSLGLAGTDTQYF
TGCGCCAGCAGCCTCGGACTAGCGGGCACAGATACGCAGTATTTT
>TRBJ2-7|.|few|TRBV13
CASSLGASGSYEQYF
TGTGCCAGCAGCTTGGGGGCCTCCGGCTCCTACGAGCAGTACTTC
>TRBJ2-3|.|.|TRBV7-2
CASSKLGGTDTQYF
TGTGCCAGCAGCAAACTAGGGGGCACAGATACGCAGTATTTT
>TRBJ2-1|TRBD2|.|TRBV11-2
CASRGWGLAGGNEQFF
TGTGCCAGCAGAGGATGGGGACTAGCGGGAGGGAATGAGCAGTTCTTC
>TRBJ2-7|.|.|TRBV23-1
CASSQDEAEQYF
TGCGCCAGCAGTCAAGATGAGGCGGAGCAGTACTTC
>TRBJ1-2|TRBD1|few|TRBV29-1
CSVQTGNHYGYTF
TGCAGCGTACAGACAGGGAATCACTATGGCTACACCTTC
>TRBJ2-1|.|.|TRBV10-3
CAISGVERASYNEQFF
TGTGCCATCAGTGGGGTCGAGCGGGCTTCCTACAATGAGCAGTTCTTC